This TCR beta chain is from a study of cytomegalovirus exposure and HLA in healthy donors. This clone has a handful of counts. Its antigen remains unknown. Study conclusions and caveats: Most of the CMV-associated TCR beta chains (in a later analysis) appeared to be HLA-restricted. Other equally common chains were less clonally expanded than HLA-associated TCR beta chains, a later analysis showed. Earlier analysis found most TCR beta V segments productive about 90% or about 30% of the time.

The CDR3 spans 14 residues. The V end was cut by 0 bases, the J end by 4 bases, with 13 bases between. Germline CDR1 is GTSNPN and CDR2 is SVGIG (reference sequence). Vbeta (60) and Jbeta (13) primers were used in the PCR. Repertoires were generated with immunoSEQ multiplex PCR, while TCRdb's copy carries only in-frame clones and drops some. The repertoire holds fewer than 350,000 clones, 85% to 90% seen once, with more than 2% in the top ten. The clonotype comes from a woman between 18 and 29 years old in good health and CMV-seronegative. The sample was PBMCs. The genes are TRBV30 and TRBJ2-7; TRBD1 is a possible D gene (6 bases). As DNA, the CDR3 is TGTGCCTGGAGTGTATCCACAGGGATGTACGAGCAGTACTTC. Translated, it gives CAWSVSTGMYEQYF.